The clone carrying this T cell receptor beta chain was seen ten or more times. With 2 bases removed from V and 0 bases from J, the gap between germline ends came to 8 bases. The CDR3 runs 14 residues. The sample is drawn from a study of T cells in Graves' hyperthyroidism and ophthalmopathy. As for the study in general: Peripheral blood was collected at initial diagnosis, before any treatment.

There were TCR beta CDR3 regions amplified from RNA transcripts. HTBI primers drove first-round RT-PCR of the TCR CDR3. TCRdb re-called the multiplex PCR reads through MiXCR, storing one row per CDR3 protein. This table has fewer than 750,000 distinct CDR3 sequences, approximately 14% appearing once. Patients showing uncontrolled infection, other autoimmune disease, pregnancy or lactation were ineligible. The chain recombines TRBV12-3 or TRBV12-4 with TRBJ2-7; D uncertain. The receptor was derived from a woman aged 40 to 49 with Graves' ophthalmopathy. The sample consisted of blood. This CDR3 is CASSLLQFSYEQYF. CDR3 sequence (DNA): TGTGCCAGCAGTTTATTACAGTTCTCCTACGAGCAGTACTTC.